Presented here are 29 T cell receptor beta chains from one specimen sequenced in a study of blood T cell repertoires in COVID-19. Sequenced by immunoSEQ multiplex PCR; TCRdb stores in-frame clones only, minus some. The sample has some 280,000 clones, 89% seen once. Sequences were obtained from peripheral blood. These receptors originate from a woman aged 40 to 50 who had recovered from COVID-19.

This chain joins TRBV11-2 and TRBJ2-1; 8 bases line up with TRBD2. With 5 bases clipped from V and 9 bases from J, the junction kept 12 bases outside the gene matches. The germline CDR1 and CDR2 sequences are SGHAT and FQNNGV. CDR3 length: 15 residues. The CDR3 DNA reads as TGTGCCAGCAGCCGTATAGCGGGACCTTGGGGTGAGCAGTTCTTC. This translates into CASSRIAGPWGEQFF.

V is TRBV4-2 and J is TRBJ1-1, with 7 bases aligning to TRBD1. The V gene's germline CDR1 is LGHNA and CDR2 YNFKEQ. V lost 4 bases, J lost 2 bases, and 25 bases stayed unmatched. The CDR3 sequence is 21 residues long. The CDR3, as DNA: TGTGCCAGCAGCCTAAGAAGGCAGGGACAGTATATTAGGGGAGGAAACACTGAAGCTTTCTTT. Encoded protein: CASSLRRQGQYIRGGNTEAFF.

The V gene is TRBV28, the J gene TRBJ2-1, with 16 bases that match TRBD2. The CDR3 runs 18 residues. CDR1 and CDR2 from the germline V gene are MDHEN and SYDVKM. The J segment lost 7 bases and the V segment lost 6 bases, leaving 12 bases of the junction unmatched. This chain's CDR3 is CASSLTLGLAGGRNEQFF. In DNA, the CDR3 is TGTGCCAGCAGCCTAACCCTGGGACTAGCGGGAGGGAGGAATGAGCAGTTCTTC.

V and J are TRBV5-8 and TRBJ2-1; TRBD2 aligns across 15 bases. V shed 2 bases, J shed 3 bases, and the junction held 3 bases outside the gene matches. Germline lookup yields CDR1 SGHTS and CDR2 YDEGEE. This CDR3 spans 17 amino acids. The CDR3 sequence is CASSFGLAGGRYNEQFF. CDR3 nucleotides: TGTGCCAGCAGCTTCGGACTAGCGGGAGGGCGCTACAATGAGCAGTTCTTC.

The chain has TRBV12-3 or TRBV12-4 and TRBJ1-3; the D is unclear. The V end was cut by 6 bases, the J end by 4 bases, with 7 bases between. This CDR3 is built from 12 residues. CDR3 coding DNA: TGTGCCAGCAGCCAACAGGGAAACACCATATATTTT. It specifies CASSQQGNTIYF.

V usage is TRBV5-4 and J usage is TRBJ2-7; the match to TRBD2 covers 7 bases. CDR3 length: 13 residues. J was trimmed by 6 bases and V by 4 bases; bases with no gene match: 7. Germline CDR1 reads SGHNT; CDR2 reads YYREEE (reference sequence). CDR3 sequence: CASSHTERGEQYF. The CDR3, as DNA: TGTGCCAGCAGCCACACCGAGCGGGGCGAGCAGTACTTC.

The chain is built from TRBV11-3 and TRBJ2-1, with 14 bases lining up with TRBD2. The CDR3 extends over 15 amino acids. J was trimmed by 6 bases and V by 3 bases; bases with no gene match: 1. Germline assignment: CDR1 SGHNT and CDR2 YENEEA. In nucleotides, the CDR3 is TGTGCCAGCAGCTTCGGACTAGCGGGAGGCAATGAGCAGTTCTTC. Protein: CASSFGLAGGNEQFF.

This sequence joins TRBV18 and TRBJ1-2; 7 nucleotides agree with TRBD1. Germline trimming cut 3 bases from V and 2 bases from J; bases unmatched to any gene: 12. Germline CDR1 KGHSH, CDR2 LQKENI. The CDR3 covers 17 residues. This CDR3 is CASSPQPRTGINYGYTF. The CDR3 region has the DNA TGTGCCAGCTCACCCCAACCCAGGACAGGTATCAACTATGGCTACACCTTC.

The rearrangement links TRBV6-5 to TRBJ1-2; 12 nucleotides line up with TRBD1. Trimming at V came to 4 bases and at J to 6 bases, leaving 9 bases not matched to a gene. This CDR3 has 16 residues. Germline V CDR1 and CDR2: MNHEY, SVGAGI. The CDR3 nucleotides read TGTGCCAGCAGTTTCATACCGGGACAGGGGGCCAATGGCTACACCTTC. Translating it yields CASSFIPGQGANGYTF.

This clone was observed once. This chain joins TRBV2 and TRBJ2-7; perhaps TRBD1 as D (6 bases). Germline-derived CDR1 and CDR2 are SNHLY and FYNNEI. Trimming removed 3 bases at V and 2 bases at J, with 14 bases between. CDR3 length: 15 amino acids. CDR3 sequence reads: CASSEVRGGPYEQYF. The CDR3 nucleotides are TGTGCCAGCAGTGAGGTTCGAGGGGGACCCTACGAGCAGTACTTC.

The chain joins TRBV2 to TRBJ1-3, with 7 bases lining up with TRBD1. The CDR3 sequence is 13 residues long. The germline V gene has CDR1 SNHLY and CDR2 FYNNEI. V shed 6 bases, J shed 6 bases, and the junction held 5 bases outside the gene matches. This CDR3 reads CASRPGTANTIYF. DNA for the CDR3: TGTGCCAGCAGGCCCGGGACAGCAAACACCATATATTTT.

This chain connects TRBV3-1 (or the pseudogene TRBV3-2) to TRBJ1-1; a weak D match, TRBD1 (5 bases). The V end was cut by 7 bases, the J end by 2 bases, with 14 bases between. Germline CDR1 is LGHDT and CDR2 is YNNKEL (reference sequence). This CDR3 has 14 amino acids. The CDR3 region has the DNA TGTGCCAGCACCCTGAGCGGGGGAAACACTGAAGCTTTCTTT. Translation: CASTLSGGNTEAFF.

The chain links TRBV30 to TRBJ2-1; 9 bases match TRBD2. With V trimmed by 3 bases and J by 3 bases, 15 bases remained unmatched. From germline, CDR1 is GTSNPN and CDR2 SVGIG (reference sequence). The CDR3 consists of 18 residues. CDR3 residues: CAWSPNPVASGIYNEQFF. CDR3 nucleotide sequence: TGTGCCTGGAGCCCTAACCCCGTCGCTAGCGGGATCTACAATGAGCAGTTCTTC.

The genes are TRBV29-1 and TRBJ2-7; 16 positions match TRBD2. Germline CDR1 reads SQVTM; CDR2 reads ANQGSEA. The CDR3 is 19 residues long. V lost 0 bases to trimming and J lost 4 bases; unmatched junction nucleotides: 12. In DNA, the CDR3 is TGCAGCGTTGAAGAGGATACCGGGACTAGCGGGAGGGGTTTTTACGAGCAGTACTTC. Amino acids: CSVEEDTGTSGRGFYEQYF.

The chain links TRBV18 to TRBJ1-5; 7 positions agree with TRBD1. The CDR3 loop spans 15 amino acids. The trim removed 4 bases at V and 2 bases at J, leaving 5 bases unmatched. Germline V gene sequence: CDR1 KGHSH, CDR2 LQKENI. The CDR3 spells CASSQIQGRNQPQHF. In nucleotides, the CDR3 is TGTGCCAGCTCACAAATACAGGGGCGCAATCAGCCCCAGCATTTT.

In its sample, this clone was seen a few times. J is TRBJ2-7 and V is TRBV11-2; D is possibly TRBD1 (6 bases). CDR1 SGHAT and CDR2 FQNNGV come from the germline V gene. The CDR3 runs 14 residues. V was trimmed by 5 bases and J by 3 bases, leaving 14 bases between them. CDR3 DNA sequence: TGTGCCAGCAGCCGGCGGCAGGGGATCTACGAGCAGTACTTC. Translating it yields CASSRRQGIYEQYF.

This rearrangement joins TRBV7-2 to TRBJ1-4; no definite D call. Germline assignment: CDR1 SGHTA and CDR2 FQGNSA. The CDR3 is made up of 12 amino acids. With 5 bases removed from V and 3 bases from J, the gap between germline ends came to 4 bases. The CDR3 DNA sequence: TGTGCCAGCAGCGGGCCTAATGAAAAACTGTTTTTT. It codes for CASSGPNEKLFF.

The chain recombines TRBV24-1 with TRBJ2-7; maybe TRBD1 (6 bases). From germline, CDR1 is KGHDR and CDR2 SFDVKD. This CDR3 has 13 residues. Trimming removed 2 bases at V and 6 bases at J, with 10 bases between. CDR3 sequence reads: CATSDSGTTEQYF. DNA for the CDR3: TGTGCCACCAGTGATTCCGGGACAACCGAGCAGTACTTC.

This CDR3 is CASSGASGSSYEQYF. CDR3 DNA sequence: TGTGCCAGCAGCGGAGCTAGCGGGAGCTCCTACGAGCAGTACTTC. This chain uses TRBV9 with TRBJ2-7, with 10 bases lining up with TRBD2. V dropped 3 bases and J dropped 0; count of bases not matched to a gene: 3. This CDR3 region has 15 residues. Looked up from germline, CDR1 is SGDLS and CDR2 is YYNGEE. The entire variable domain, with the rest obtained from reference TRBV9 and TRBJ2-7, is as follows: DSGVTQTPKHLITATGQRVTLRCSPRSGDLSVYWYQQSLDQGLQFLIQYYNGEERAKGNILERFSAQQFPDLHSELNLSSLELGDSALYFCASSGASGSSYEQYFGPGTRLTVT.

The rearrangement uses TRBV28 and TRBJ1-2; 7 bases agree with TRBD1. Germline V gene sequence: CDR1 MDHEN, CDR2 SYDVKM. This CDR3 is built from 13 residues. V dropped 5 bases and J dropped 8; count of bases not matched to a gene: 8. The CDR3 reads CASSLGQGEGYTF. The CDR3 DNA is TGTGCCAGCAGTCTAGGGCAGGGGGAGGGCTACACCTTC.

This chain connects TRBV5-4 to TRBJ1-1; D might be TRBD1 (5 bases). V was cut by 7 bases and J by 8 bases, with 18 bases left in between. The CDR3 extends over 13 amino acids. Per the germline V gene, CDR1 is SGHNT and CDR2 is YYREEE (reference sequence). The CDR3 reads CASESRERTEAFF. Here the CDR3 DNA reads TGTGCCAGCGAAAGTAGAGAAAGGACAGAAGCTTTCTTT.

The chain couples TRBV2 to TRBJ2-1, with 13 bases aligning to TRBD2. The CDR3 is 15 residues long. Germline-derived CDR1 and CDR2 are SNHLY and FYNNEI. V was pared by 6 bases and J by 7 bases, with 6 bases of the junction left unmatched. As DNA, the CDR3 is TGTGCCAGCAGCGTAGGGACTAGCGGGATGAATGAGCAGTTCTTC. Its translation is CASSVGTSGMNEQFF.

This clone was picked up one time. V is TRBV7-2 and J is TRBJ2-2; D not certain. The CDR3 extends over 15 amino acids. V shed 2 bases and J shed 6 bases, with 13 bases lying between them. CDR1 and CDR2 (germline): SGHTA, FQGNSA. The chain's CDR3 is CASSLSAGRAGELFF. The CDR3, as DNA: TGTGCCAGCAGCTTATCTGCTGGTCGGGCCGGGGAGCTGTTTTTT.

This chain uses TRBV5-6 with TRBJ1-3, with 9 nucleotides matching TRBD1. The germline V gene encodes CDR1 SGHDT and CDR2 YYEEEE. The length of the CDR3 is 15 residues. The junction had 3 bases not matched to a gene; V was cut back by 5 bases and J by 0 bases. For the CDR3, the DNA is TGTGCCAGCAGGGACAGGGGCCTCTCTGGAAACACCATATATTTT. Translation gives CASRDRGLSGNTIYF.

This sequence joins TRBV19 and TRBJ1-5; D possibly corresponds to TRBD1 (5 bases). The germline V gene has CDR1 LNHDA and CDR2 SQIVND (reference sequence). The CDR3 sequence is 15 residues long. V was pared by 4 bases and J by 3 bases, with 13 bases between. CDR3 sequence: CASSTTTVYNQPQHF. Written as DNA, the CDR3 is TGTGCCAGTAGTACTACGACAGTTTACAATCAGCCCCAGCATTTT.

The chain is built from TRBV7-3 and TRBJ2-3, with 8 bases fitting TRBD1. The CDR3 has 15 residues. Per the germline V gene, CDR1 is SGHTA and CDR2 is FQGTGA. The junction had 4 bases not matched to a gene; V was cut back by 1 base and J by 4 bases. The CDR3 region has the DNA TGTGCCAGCAGCTTAAACGGACAGGGTCCAGATACGCAGTATTTT. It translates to CASSLNGQGPDTQYF.

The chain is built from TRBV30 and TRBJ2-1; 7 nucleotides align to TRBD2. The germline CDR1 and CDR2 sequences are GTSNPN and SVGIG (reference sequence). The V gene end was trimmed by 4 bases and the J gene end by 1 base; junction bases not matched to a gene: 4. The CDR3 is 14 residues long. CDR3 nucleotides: TGTGCCTGGAAACCAGCGGGATCCTACAATGAGCAGTTCTTC. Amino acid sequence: CAWKPAGSYNEQFF.

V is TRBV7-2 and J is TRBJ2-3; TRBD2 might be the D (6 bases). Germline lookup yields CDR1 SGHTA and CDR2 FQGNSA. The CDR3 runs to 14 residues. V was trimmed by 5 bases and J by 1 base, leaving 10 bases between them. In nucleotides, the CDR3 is TGTGCCAGCAGCGTAGTAGCGGGCACAGATACGCAGTATTTT. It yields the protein CASSVVAGTDTQYF.

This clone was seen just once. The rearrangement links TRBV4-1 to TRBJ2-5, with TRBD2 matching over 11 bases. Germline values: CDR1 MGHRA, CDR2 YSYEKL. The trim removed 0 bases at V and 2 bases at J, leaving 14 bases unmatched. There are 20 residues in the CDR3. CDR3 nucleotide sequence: TGCGCCAGCAGCCAAGATAAGACCTTAGCGGGAGGGATTGGTCAAGAGACCCAGTACTTC. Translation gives CASSQDKTLAGGIGQETQYF.